Following are 25 T cell receptor beta chains from one sample sequenced in a study of early T cells in non-severe SARS-CoV-2 infection. MiXCR, applied by TCRdb to the 5' RACE reads, yields one record per CDR3 protein. The table lists around 60,000 distinct CDR3 sequences, approximately 10% of them singletons. The input for sequencing was whole blood, taken at baseline. These receptors were obtained from an adult who was a healthcare worker with PCR-confirmed SARS-CoV-2 infection or an uninfected control (not recorded which).

This clonotype has just a few counts. The chain recombines TRBV12-2 with TRBJ1-1; TRBD1 reflects the table's D call only, with no check against the DNA. TRBV12-2 is a pseudogene segment. The CDR3 covers 17 residues. CDR3 amino acids: CASRLEEGRGHTAEAFF. CDR3 sequence (DNA): TGTGCAAGTCGCTTAGAAGAGGGCAGGGGACATACAGCTGAAGCTTTCTTT.

The V gene is TRBV4-3, the J gene TRBJ1-1, with D hard to call. The CDR3 covers 14 residues. Trimming removed 3 bases at V and 2 bases at J, with 10 bases between. Germline CDR1 and CDR2: LGHNA and YSLEER. The chain's CDR3 is CASSHRLRNTEAFF. CDR3 in DNA: TGCGCCAGCAGCCACAGACTCCGAAACACTGAAGCTTTCTTT.

This chain joins TRBV20-1 and TRBJ2-7; D is perhaps TRBD1 (5 bases). Germline V lookup: CDR1 DFQATT, CDR2 SNEGSKA (reference sequence). V gave up 5 bases and J gave up 0 bases, with 8 bases separating them. The CDR3 is 12 amino acids. CDR3 sequence: CSAHRSSYEQYF. CDR3 nucleotides: TGCAGTGCTCACAGGAGCTCCTACGAGCAGTACTTC.

This clonotype has a handful of counts. This chain joins TRBV2 and TRBJ1-1, with D maybe TRBD1 (6 bases). The CDR3 length is 16 residues. In germline, CDR1 is SNHLY, CDR2 FYNNEI. V was shortened by 8 bases and J by 4 bases, with 23 bases between the two germline ends. The CDR3: CASQRTANALGTEAFF. The CDR3, as DNA: TGTGCCAGCCAGAGGACAGCTAACGCCTTGGGCACTGAAGCTTTCTTT. Full variable domain (missing parts from reference TRBV2 and TRBJ1-1): EPEVTQTPSHQVTQMGQEVILRCVPISNHLYFYWYRQILGQKVEFLVSFYNNEISEKSEIFDDQFSVERPDGSNFTLKIRSTKLEDSAMYFCASQRTANALGTEAFFGQGTRLTVV.

The V call is TRBV20-1, the J call TRBJ2-3; no reliable D call. This CDR3 spans 15 amino acids. V lost 2 bases, J lost 8 bases, and 20 bases lay in between. Germline lookup yields CDR1 DFQATT and CDR2 SNEGSKA (reference sequence). For the CDR3, the DNA is TGCAGTGCTAGATCTGGAAGGCAGGACGTAGTTACGCAGTATTTT. It encodes CSARSGRQDVVTQYF.

The chain carries TRBV27 and TRBJ2-4; D is unclear. V was pared by 3 bases and J by 1 base, with 7 bases between. CDR1 is MNHEY and CDR2 is SMNVEV in the germline V gene (reference sequence). CDR3 size: 14 residues. CDR3 sequence: CASSFSSAKNIQYF. CDR3 nucleotides: TGTGCCAGCAGTTTCTCGAGTGCCAAAAACATTCAGTACTTC.

This clonotype occurred many times. This sequence joins TRBV18 and TRBJ1-1; D might be TRBD1 (5 bases). This CDR3 has 12 residues. The germline V gene has CDR1 KGHSH and CDR2 LQKENI. V gave up 1 base and J gave up 8 bases, with 8 bases separating them. The CDR3 bases are TGTGCCAGCTCACCACGCAGGGACGAAGCTTTCTTT. It translates to CASSPRRDEAFF.

This clonotype was found many times. The rearrangement uses TRBV7-8 and TRBJ2-1; weak D call: TRBD1 (6 bases). CDR1 and CDR2 (germline): SGHVS, FQNEAQ. Trimming cost V 5 bases and J 0 bases, with 14 bases left between them. This CDR3 has 16 residues. The chain's CDR3 is CASSPFEGDSYNEQFF. In DNA form, the CDR3 reads TGTGCCAGCAGCCCTTTTGAGGGGGACTCCTACAATGAGCAGTTCTTC.

This chain uses TRBV5-1 with TRBJ1-1; D is possibly TRBD1 (6 bases). V was trimmed by 3 bases and J by 8 bases, leaving 11 bases between them. Per the germline V gene, CDR1 is SGHRS and CDR2 is YFSETQ. The CDR3 totals 12 residues. CDR3 coding DNA: TGCGCCAGCAGCTCTCGGGACAAAGAAGCTTTCTTT. It specifies CASSSRDKEAFF.

J is TRBJ2-1 and V is TRBV6-5, with D possibly being TRBD2 (6 bases). Trimming removed 4 bases from V and 0 bases from J, with 10 bases in between. CDR1 MNHEY and CDR2 SVGAGI come from the germline V gene. The CDR3 totals 15 residues. The CDR3 coding sequence is TGTGCCAGCAGTTCCCTGGGGGGCTCCTACAATGAGCAGTTCTTC. It encodes CASSSLGGSYNEQFF.

The chain joins TRBV7-8 to TRBJ2-2; 7 positions agree with TRBD1. V shed 4 bases and J 8 bases; nucleotides not matched to a gene: 7. The germline gives CDR1 SGHVS, CDR2 FQNEAQ. This CDR3 has 14 amino acids. Here the CDR3 DNA reads TGTGCCAGCAGCTATTTAAAGGGGGCTGGGGAGCTGTTTTTT. Translated, it gives CASSYLKGAGELFF.

This clonotype was found many times. The rearrangement joins TRBV19 to TRBJ2-3, with 13 bases identical to TRBD2. From germline, CDR1 is LNHDA and CDR2 SQIVND (reference sequence). The ends lost 7 bases at V and 6 bases at J; junction bases unmatched: 10. The CDR3 runs to 16 residues. The chain's CDR3 is CASNPTSGGIWDTQYF. CDR3 DNA sequence: TGTGCCAGTAACCCGACTAGCGGGGGGATTTGGGATACGCAGTATTTT.

In its sample, this clonotype was seen many times. V and J are TRBV7-9 and TRBJ2-1; D call uncertain. CDR1 is SEHNR and CDR2 is FQNEAQ in the germline V gene (reference sequence). CDR3 length equals 15 residues. Deletions cut 0 bases from V and 8 bases from J, with 14 bases between. The CDR3 sequence: CASSLAIRFLHEQFF. CDR3 DNA sequence: TGTGCCAGCAGCTTAGCGATCCGATTCCTCCATGAGCAGTTCTTC.

This clonotype was observed a handful of times. The genes are TRBV20-1 and TRBJ2-7; 8 nucleotides line up with TRBD1. V shed 0 bases and J 5 bases; nucleotides not matched to a gene: 15. Germline V gives CDR1 DFQATT, CDR2 SNEGSKA (reference sequence). The CDR3 spans 17 residues. In DNA, the CDR3 is TGCAGTGCTAGAGATCGCAGGAGGCAGGGGGCGAGCAACGAGCAGTACTTC. Amino acid sequence: CSARDRRRQGASNEQYF.

The chain uses TRBV18 and TRBJ2-7; TRBD1 or TRBD2 may be the D gene (5 bases each). In germline, CDR1 is KGHSH, CDR2 LQKENI. V lost 2 bases to trimming and J lost 7 bases, with 12 bases between them. The CDR3 contains 13 residues. CDR3 sequence reads: CASSPWGPGEQYF. DNA of the CDR3: TGTGCCAGCTCACCATGGGGACCGGGGGAGCAGTACTTC. The full variable domain, rest sourced from reference TRBV18 and TRBJ2-7, is NAGVMQNPRHLVRRRGQEARLRCSPMKGHSHVYWYRQLPEEGLKFMVYLQKENIIDESGMPKERFSAEFPKEGPSILRIQQVVRGDSAAYFCASSPWGPGEQYFGPGTRLTVT.

This clonotype appeared a few times. The V and J genes are TRBV7-9 and TRBJ2-5; possibly TRBD2 for D (7 bases). Germline CDR1 SEHNR, CDR2 FQNEAQ (reference sequence). Deletions cut 5 bases from V and 0 bases from J, with 16 bases between. The CDR3 length is 16 residues. Here the CDR3 DNA reads TGTGCCAGCAGCCGCCCGGGGGGCGGGTACCAAGAGACCCAGTACTTC. This encodes CASSRPGGGYQETQYF.

In its sample, this clonotype was seen a few times. The chain recombines TRBV7-2 with TRBJ1-1; 8 bases align to TRBD1. There are 16 residues in the CDR3. J gave up 4 bases and V 0 bases, and 7 bases lay outside the gene matches. Germline V CDR1 and CDR2: SGHTA, FQGNSA. This CDR3 reads CASSLAPTGGPTEAFF. The CDR3 nucleotides are TGTGCCAGCAGCTTAGCCCCCACAGGGGGTCCCACTGAAGCTTTCTTT.

The V call is TRBV29-1, the J call TRBJ1-1, with D possibly TRBD1 on 6 matching bases. Germline V gives CDR1 SQVTM, CDR2 ANQGSEA. Trimming left V 4 bases short and J 1 base short, with 7 bases between. The CDR3 consists of 12 residues. This CDR3 reads CSVGGPNTEAFF. In nucleotides, the CDR3 is TGCAGCGTTGGGGGGCCGAACACTGAAGCTTTCTTT.

V is TRBV11-2 and J is TRBJ2-5; 9 bases are a match to TRBD1. Germline CDR1 SGHAT, CDR2 FQNNGV. The CDR3 is made up of 15 amino acids. V trimming: 4 bases; J trimming: 4 bases; junction bases outside the gene matches: 7. The CDR3 sequence: CASSSYTGGGETQYF. The CDR3 DNA is TGTGCCAGCAGCTCCTACACAGGGGGCGGAGAGACCCAGTACTTC.

This clonotype was counted only a few times. The chain recombines TRBV30 with TRBJ2-2; TRBD2 is a possible D gene (6 bases). The CDR3 has 14 residues. Trimming took off 1 base at V and 5 bases at J, with 11 bases between the two ends. CDR1 GTSNPN and CDR2 SVGIG come from the germline V gene (reference sequence). The CDR3 DNA reads TGTGCCTGGAGTGGCGGGACTCGGACCGGGGAGCTGTTTTTT. Translated, it gives CAWSGGTRTGELFF.

This clonotype was counted ten times or more. At one of its ends the junction is not consistent with the germline gene, which may arise from a read error. The chain uses TRBV6-4 and TRBJ2-3; D is unresolved. The CDR3 is 14 amino acids. CDR1 MRHNA and CDR2 SNTAGT come from the germline V gene. CDR3 loop: CASSDSWGSDTQYF. As DNA, the CDR3 is TGTGCCAGCAGTGACTCATGGGGATCAGACACGCAGTATTTT.

V is TRBV7-8 and J is TRBJ1-1; 8 bases fit TRBD1. V lost 1 base, J lost 5 bases, and 9 bases stayed unmatched. Germline CDR1 is SGHVS and CDR2 is FQNEAQ. The CDR3 runs 16 residues. CDR3 coding DNA: TGTGCCAGCAGCTTAGATACAGGGGGGGGTAAGACTGAAGCTTTCTTT. This encodes CASSLDTGGGKTEAFF. Full variable domain (missing parts from reference TRBV7-8 and TRBJ1-1): GAGVSQSPRYKVAKRGQDVALRCDPISGHVSLFWYQQALGQGPEFLTYFQNEAQLDKSGLPSDRFFAERPEGSVSTLKIQRTQQEDSAVYLCASSLDTGGGKTEAFFGQGTRLTVV.

A remark on this clonotype: No DNA is shown, since the ends of the CDR3 on it are uncertain; the CDR3 is the one TCRdb lists. The rearrangement uses TRBV20-1 and TRBJ2-1; TRBD1 is the table's D call, not checked against the DNA. The CDR3 has 16 amino acids, counting both end residues. The germline V gene has CDR1 DFQATT and CDR2 SNEGSKA (reference sequence). The CDR3 is CSAWTAFFGPYNEQFF.

This clonotype was seen many times. The V call is TRBV5-6, the J call TRBJ1-6; weak D call: TRBD1 (6 bases). CDR1 is SGHDT, CDR2 YYEEEE, per germline. This CDR3 is 13 amino acids long. Trimming shortened V by 5 bases and J by 13 bases, and 16 bases separated the two germline ends. The chain's CDR3 is CASSNRDSSPLHF. The CDR3 nucleotides are TGTGCCAGCAGTAACAGGGATAGCAGTCCCCTCCACTTT.

The gene calls are TRBV7-3 and TRBJ1-1, with a possible D match to TRBD1 (6 bases). The germline gives CDR1 SGHTA, CDR2 FQGTGA. Trimming removed 2 bases from V and 4 bases from J, with 8 bases in between. The CDR3 extends over 13 amino acids. CDR3 nucleotide sequence: TGTGCCAGCAGCTTACGAGGGGGCACTGAAGCTTTCTTT. It encodes CASSLRGGTEAFF.